There are a few counts of the clone carrying this TCR beta chain. This sample was included in a study of blood T cell repertoires in COVID-19. At the level of the study: Samples of COVID-19 (acute and convalescent) were obtained from the United States, Italy and Spain. Sources were T cells, B-cell-depleted T cells, or PBMCs; the material itself was cDNA or gDNA.

The repertoire was sequenced with immunoSEQ multiplex PCR; TCRdb's copy has only in-frame clones and lacks some. The sample yields fewer than 250,000 clones, 75% to 90% seen once. The V and J ends lost 8 bases and 6 bases respectively, with 19 bases between them. The CDR3 covers 15 residues. Germline-derived CDR1 and CDR2 are MNHEY and SMNVEV (reference sequence). This chain connects TRBV27 to TRBJ1-4; D is perhaps TRBD1 (6 bases). Sequenced input: peripheral blood. The origin of this receptor is a man aged 30-40 years with acute or convalescent COVID-19. CDR3 sequence reads: CASAWFDGQHEKLFF. CDR3 coding DNA: TGTGCCAGCGCCTGGTTTGATGGACAGCATGAAAAACTGTTTTTT.